The rows below give T cell receptor beta chains drawn from one sample of a study of T cell responses to AZD1222 COVID-19 vaccine. Method: immunoSEQ multiplex PCR; TCRdb's copy keeps in-frame clones and lacks some. This sample yields around 110,000 clones, of which around nine tenths are seen a single time; 1.5% to 2% belongs to the top ten. The input for sequencing was peripheral blood, taken 28 days after the second AZD1222 dose. These receptors were obtained from an adult who received the AZD1222 COVID-19 vaccine. The CDR3 runs from the conserved cysteine through the conserved F or W. A D gene is named only where the DNA matches it firmly. Clone size is given for some rows only: seen once, a few or many times, or a class if the clone is expanded.

v_call	clone_size	j_call	d_call	cdr3_nt	cdr3_aa
TRBV18	-	TRBJ2-1	-	TGTGCCAGCTCACCAGTTGTGGGAGACTACAATGAGCAGTTCTTC	CASSPVVGDYNEQFF
TRBV11-2	-	TRBJ1-1	-	TGTGCCAGCAGCTTACAGTCGGGTGGGGTCGTCGCTTTCTTT	CASSLQSGGVVAFF
TRBV19	-	TRBJ2-1	-	TGTGCCAGTAGTATGGTGGAGGGGTTGAATGAGCAGTTCTTC	CASSMVEGLNEQFF
TRBV5-6	-	TRBJ2-1	-	TGTGCCAGCAGTGATAGAGTATCCTACAATGAGCAGTTCTTC	CASSDRVSYNEQFF
TRBV7-2	-	TRBJ2-5	-	TGTGCCAGCAGCCCTGGGGCCCTAGGGCAAGAGACCCAGTACTTC	CASSPGALGQETQYF
TRBV11-2	-	TRBJ1-2	TRBD1	TGTGCCAGCAGCTTCCTCAAGGGGGACAGGGGGACCAACTATGGCTACACCTTC	CASSFLKGDRGTNYGYTF
TRBV10-1	-	TRBJ2-1	TRBD2	TGCGCCAGCAGTGAGGGGCTAGCGGGAACCTACAATGAGCAGTTCTTC	CASSEGLAGTYNEQFF
TRBV2	-	TRBJ2-1	-	TGTGCCAGCACCCCCGGGACTTTTATCAATGAGCAGTTCTTC	CASTPGTFINEQFF
TRBV5-6	-	TRBJ2-5	-	TGTGCCAGCAGCTTGGGGCCTAGCGAGTACCAAGAGACCCAGTACTTC	CASSLGPSEYQETQYF
TRBV6-4	-	TRBJ2-1	-	TGTGCCAGCAGTGACGAGTCTAGCCAGACTTATGAGCAGTTCTTC	CASSDESSQTYEQFF
TRBV6-6	-	TRBJ1-5	-	TGTGCCAGCAGTTCGACGGCCATCAATCAGCCCCAGCATTTT	CASSSTAINQPQHF
TRBV4-1	-	TRBJ2-7	-	TGCGCCAGCAGCCAAGATCATGCCTACGAGCAGTACTTC	CASSQDHAYEQYF
TRBV25-1	-	TRBJ1-2	-	TGTGCCACCCATCGGGGGCTGGATGGCTACACCTTC	CATHRGLDGYTF
TRBV28	-	TRBJ1-6	-	TGTGCCAGCAGTGCGGGAGAAAGGGCCCTCCACTTT	CASSAGERALHF
TRBV2	-	TRBJ1-2	-	TGTGCCAGCAGAGCACCACCCTATGGCTACACCTTC	CASRAPPYGYTF
TRBV7-9	-	TRBJ2-1	-	TGTGCCAGCAGCGTAAGTACTAGCCGGGACAATGAGCAGTTCTTC	CASSVSTSRDNEQFF
TRBV2	-	TRBJ2-3	-	TGTGCCAGCAGTTATGGGACTAGCACAGATACGCAGTATTTT	CASSYGTSTDTQYF
TRBV12-3/TRBV12-4	-	TRBJ2-3	-	TGTGCCAGCAGCCCCTCGAACACAGATACGCAGTATTTT	CASSPSNTDTQYF
TRBV6-5	-	TRBJ2-7	TRBD1	TGTGCCAGCAGGGATGGACAGGGAGAGGTCTACGAGCAGTACTTC	CASRDGQGEVYEQYF
TRBV5-1	once	TRBJ1-5	TRBD1	TGCGCCAGCAGCTCGGGACAGCTGACTCCTAGCAATCAGCCCCAGCATTTT	CASSSGQLTPSNQPQHF
TRBV7-3	-	TRBJ2-1	TRBD2	TGTGCCAGCAGCGCCCGAACTAGCGGGGCCTACAATGAGCAGTTCTTC	CASSARTSGAYNEQFF
TRBV6-5	once	TRBJ1-5	TRBD1	TGTGCCAGCAGTCCGAAGGGGACAGACAATCAGCCCCAGCATTTT	CASSPKGTDNQPQHF
TRBV6-4	-	TRBJ2-3	TRBD2	TGTGCCAGCAGTGACGGGGCGGGAGCCACAGATACGCAGTATTTT	CASSDGAGATDTQYF
TRBV9	-	TRBJ2-1	TRBD2	TGTGCCAGCAGCGTAGGACCCGGGACTAGCGTACACAATGAGCAGTTCTTC	CASSVGPGTSVHNEQFF
TRBV27	-	TRBJ2-2	-	TGTGCCAGCTCAACGGACCGAGCGAACACCGGGGAGCTGTTTTTT	CASSTDRANTGELFF
TRBV7-7	-	TRBJ2-7	TRBD2	TGTGCCAGCAGCCCGGGACTAGCGGGCACCTCCTACGAGCAGTACTTC	CASSPGLAGTSYEQYF
TRBV12-3/TRBV12-4	few	TRBJ1-5	TRBD1	TGTGCCAGCAGTTTCACAGGGGATCAGCCCCAGCATTTT	CASSFTGDQPQHF
TRBV19	-	TRBJ1-5	-	TGTGCCAGTGGAAGGGGGAGGGAAAATCAGCCCCAGCATTTT	CASGRGRENQPQHF
TRBV19	-	TRBJ2-6	TRBD1	TGTGCCAGTAGTATAAGGGACAGGGGGCTTTCTGGGGCCAACGTCCTGACTTTC	CASSIRDRGLSGANVLTF
TRBV4-2	-	TRBJ1-1	-	TGTGCCAGCAGCCAAGCCCAGGGGAGGGAAGGGAACACTGAAGCTTTCTTT	CASSQAQGREGNTEAFF
TRBV6-5	-	TRBJ1-2	-	TGTGCCAGCAGTTACGCGGCAGCCTCCACCTATGGCTACACCTTC	CASSYAAASTYGYTF
TRBV25-1	-	TRBJ1-1	-	TGTGCCAGCAGTGAGGGGTTTCCGGTAGCTTTCTTT	CASSEGFPVAFF
TRBV28	-	TRBJ1-5	-	TGTGCCAGCAGTTTAATATCAGGGGGCAATCAGCCCCAGCATTTT	CASSLISGGNQPQHF
TRBV5-1	-	TRBJ2-1	-	TGCGCCAGCAGCTTAGGGGCAGCCTACAATGAGCAGTTCTTC	CASSLGAAYNEQFF
TRBV4-2	-	TRBJ2-1	TRBD2	TGTGCCAGCAGCCCCCACACCCAACTAGCGGCAGACTACAATGAGCAGTTCTTC	CASSPHTQLAADYNEQFF
TRBV27	-	TRBJ1-6	-	TGTGCCAGCAGTTTAGGGGCCCCTGAGGACAGCTGGTATTCACCCCTCCACTTT	CASSLGAPEDSWYSPLHF
TRBV3-1/TRBV3-2	-	TRBJ2-7	TRBD1	TGTGCCAGCAGCCAATCGGGACAGGGCGTCGAGCAGTACTTC	CASSQSGQGVEQYF